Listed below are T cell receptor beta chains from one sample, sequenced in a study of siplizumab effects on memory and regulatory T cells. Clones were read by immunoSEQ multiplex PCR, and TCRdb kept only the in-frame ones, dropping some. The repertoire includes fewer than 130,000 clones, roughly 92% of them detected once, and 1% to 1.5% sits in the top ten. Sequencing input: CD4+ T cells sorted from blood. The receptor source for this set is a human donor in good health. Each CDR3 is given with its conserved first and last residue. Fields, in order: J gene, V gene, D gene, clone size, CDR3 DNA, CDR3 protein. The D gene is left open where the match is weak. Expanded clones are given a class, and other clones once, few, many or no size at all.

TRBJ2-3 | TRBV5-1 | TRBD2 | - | TGCGCCAGCAGCTCCATGGGACTAGCGGGAGGTGGGGACACAGATACGCAGTATTTT | CASSSMGLAGGGDTDTQYF
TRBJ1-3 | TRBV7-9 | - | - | TGTGCCAGCAGCTCACAACGACTAAGCTCTGGAAACACCATATATTTT | CASSSQRLSSGNTIYF
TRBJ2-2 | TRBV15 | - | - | TGTGCCACCTCTATTCGGATCACGGACACCGGGGAGCTGTTTTTT | CATSIRITDTGELFF
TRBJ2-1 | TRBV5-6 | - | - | TGTGCCAGCAGCTTGGTTGTGGACAGTTCCTACAATGAGCAGTTCTTC | CASSLVVDSSYNEQFF
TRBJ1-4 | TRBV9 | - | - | TGTGCCAGCAGCGTAGTTGGCACCTCCGGCAAAAAACTGTTTTTT | CASSVVGTSGKKLFF
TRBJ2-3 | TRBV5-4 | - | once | TGTGCCAGCAGCATACAACTCACAGATACGCAGTATTTT | CASSIQLTDTQYF
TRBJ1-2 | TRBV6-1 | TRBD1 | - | TGTGCCAGCAATAAACCGACAGGGCAGGGCTATGGCTACACCTTC | CASNKPTGQGYGYTF
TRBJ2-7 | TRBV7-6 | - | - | TGTGCCAGCAGCTTAGGAAGAGGGGGCTCCTACGAGCAGTACTTC | CASSLGRGGSYEQYF
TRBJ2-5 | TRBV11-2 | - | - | TGTGCCAGCAGCTTCAGGGGGGGGGCACAAGAGACCCAGTACTTC | CASSFRGGAQETQYF
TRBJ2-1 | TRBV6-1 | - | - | TGTGCCAGCAGTGATCTGCAGGGTGCGCAGTTCTTC | CASSDLQGAQFF
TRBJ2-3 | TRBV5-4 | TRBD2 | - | TGTGCCAGCAGCTTACCGGGAGGGACAGATACGCAGTATTTT | CASSLPGGTDTQYF
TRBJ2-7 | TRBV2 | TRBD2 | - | TGTGCCAGCACCAAAAGGACTAGCAGATACGAGCAGTACTTC | CASTKRTSRYEQYF
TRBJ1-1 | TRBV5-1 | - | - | TGCGCCAGCACCCAGTGGGGGGAGTTGAACACTGAAGCTTTCTTT | CASTQWGELNTEAFF
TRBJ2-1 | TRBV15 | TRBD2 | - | TGTGCCACCAGCAGAGATCCGGGGGGTTCCTACAATGAGCAGTTCTTC | CATSRDPGGSYNEQFF
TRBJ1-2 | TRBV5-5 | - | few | TGTGCCAGCAGCCGCCAGGGAGGCTATGGCTACACCTTC | CASSRQGGYGYTF
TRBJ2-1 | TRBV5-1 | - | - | TGCGCCAGCAGCTGGAGTAAGGGTGAGCAGTTCTTC | CASSWSKGEQFF
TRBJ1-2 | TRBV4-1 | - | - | TGCGCCAGCAGCCAGCCGGGACGGATCTATGGCTACACCTTC | CASSQPGRIYGYTF
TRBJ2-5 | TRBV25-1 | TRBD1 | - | TGTGCCAGCAGTGACCGGGACAGGGTGAGGGAGACCCAGTACTTC | CASSDRDRVRETQYF
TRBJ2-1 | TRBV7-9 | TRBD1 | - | TGTGCCAGCAGCTCGCGACAGGGCGGAGGCAATGAGCAGTTCTTC | CASSSRQGGGNEQFF
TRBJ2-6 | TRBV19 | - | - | TGTGCCAGTAGTCAATTCGGGTCCTCTGGGGCCAACGTCCTGACTTTC | CASSQFGSSGANVLTF